Detailed here is one T cell receptor (beta chain). Its antigen is currently unknown. This specimen belongs to a study of T cell responses to AZD1222 COVID-19 vaccine. Study findings and constraints: Spike-specific TCR depth and breadth grew after two AZD1222 doses.

Repertoires were generated with immunoSEQ multiplex PCR, while TCRdb's copy carries only in-frame clones and drops some. The data hold 95,000 to 150,000 clones, with under 85% observed a single time. The CDR3 is made up of 16 amino acids. The V and J ends lost 1 base and 5 bases, in that order; junction bases with no gene match: 9. The germline V gene encodes CDR1 MGHRA and CDR2 YSYEKL. The chain uses TRBV4-1 and TRBJ2-5; 8 nucleotides match TRBD2. The receptor was derived from an adult in good health. The sample was peripheral blood, taken on day 0 of AZD1222 vaccination. CDR3 DNA sequence: TGCGCCAGCAGCCAAGGTCGGGGGGGGCCGTACGAGACCCAGTACTTC. It is translated as CASSQGRGGPYETQYF.